This paragraph covers one TCR beta chain sequence. The antigen is not known. This record comes from a study of beta chain features in type 1 diabetes. Reverse transcription of all isolated RNA meant that expressed TCRB transcripts were sequenced. The study sequenced naive, central memory and regulatory T cell samples to an average of roughly 3.8 million reads. TCRdb's table, derived via immunoSEQ multiplex PCR, lists solely in-frame clones and lacks some. The sample has 250,000 to 350,000 clones, 12% to 15% seen once. Findings and caveats of the study: Shorter TCRB CDR3s, moderately but significantly so, were found in Type 1 diabetes patients in all four CD4+ subsets. PCR, the amplification step, might favor shorter templates, equally in patients and controls. Patients' naive, central memory and Treg TCRB repertoires seemed closer to one another than those of healthy donors.

The sequenced sample was central memory CD4+ T cells from blood. The TCR originated in a man aged 25-45 years in good health.

CDR3 protein: CAISSGGASYGYTF. The CDR3 DNA reads TGTGCCATCAGTAGCGGGGGGGCTAGCTATGGCTACACCTTC. This sequence joins TRBV10-3 and TRBJ1-2; tentatively, D is TRBD1 (6 bases). Germline CDR1 and CDR2: ENHRY and SYGVKD. V lost 5 bases to trimming and J lost 4 bases, with 14 bases between them. This CDR3 spans 14 amino acids.